The source of this T cell receptor (beta chain) is a study of cytomegalovirus exposure and HLA in healthy donors. Findings and caveats of the study: In most subjects, TCR beta sequences reportedly gave accurate predictions of HLA-A and HLA-B alleles.

PCR involved 60 Vbeta and 13 Jbeta primers. The table came from immunoSEQ multiplex PCR; TCRdb's copy has only in-frame clones and leaves some out. The sample consists of over 150,000 clones, 75% to 85% of them appearing once. The trim removed 2 bases at V and 5 bases at J, leaving 7 bases unmatched. The CDR3 loop spans 16 amino acids. Germline V CDR1 and CDR2: WNHNN, SYGVQD (reference sequence). Remarks on this clone: Its antigen remains unidentified.

This sequence was found in a girl aged 2 to 9 in good health and CMV-seropositive. V is TRBV10-1 and J is TRBJ2-1; 9 nucleotides line up with TRBD2. Material: PBMCs. The DNA of the CDR3 is TGCGCCAGCAGTGAGATTCCGGGACTAGCTAACAATGAGCAGTTCTTC. Protein product: CASSEIPGLANNEQFF.